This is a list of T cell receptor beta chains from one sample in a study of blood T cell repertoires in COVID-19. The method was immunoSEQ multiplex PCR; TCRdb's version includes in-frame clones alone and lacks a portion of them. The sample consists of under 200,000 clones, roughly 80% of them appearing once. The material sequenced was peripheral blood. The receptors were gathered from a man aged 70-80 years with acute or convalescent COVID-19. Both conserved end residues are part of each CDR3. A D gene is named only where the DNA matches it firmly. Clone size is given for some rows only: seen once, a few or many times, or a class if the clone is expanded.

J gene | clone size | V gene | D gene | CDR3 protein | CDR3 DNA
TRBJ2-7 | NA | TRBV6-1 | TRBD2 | CASSESLVGTRNYEQYF | TGTGCCAGCAGTGAATCCCTGGTGGGGACTAGGAACTACGAGCAGTACTTC
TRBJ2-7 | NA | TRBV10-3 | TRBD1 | CAISELDRAPSYEQYF | TGTGCCATCAGTGAGTTAGACAGGGCCCCCTCCTACGAGCAGTACTTC
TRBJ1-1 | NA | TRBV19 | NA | CASSITREGAFF | TGTGCCAGTAGTATAACCAGGGAAGGCGCTTTCTTT
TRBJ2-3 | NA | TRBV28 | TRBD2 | CASRLAGGPDTQYF | TGTGCCTCCCGACTAGCGGGAGGGCCAGATACGCAGTATTTT
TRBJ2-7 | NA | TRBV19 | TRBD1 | CASSIGQGATYEQYF | TGTGCCAGTAGCATTGGACAGGGAGCAACCTACGAGCAGTACTTC
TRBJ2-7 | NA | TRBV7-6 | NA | CASSPGYEQYF | TGTGCCAGCAGCCCAGGTTACGAGCAGTACTTC
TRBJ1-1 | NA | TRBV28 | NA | CASSSGGLTEAFF | TGTGCCAGCAGTTCCGGCGGACTCACTGAAGCTTTCTTT
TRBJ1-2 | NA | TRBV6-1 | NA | CASSEAPGAGYGYTF | TGTGCCAGCAGTGAAGCTCCAGGGGCTGGCTATGGCTACACCTTC
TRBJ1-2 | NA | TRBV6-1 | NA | CASSEVRGEGYTF | TGTGCCAGCAGTGAAGTCAGGGGCGAAGGCTACACCTTC
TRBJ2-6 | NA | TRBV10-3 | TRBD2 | CAISESPSGGSGANVLTF | TGTGCCATCAGTGAGTCACCCAGCGGGGGATCTGGGGCCAACGTCCTGACTTTC
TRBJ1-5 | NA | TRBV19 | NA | CASSVDRINQPQHF | TGTGCCAGTAGTGTAGACAGGATTAATCAGCCCCAGCATTTT
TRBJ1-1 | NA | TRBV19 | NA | CASSPGVNTEAFF | TGTGCCAGTAGTCCGGGGGTGAACACTGAAGCTTTCTTT
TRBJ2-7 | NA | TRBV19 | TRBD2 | CASSIIRGSSYEQYF | TGTGCCAGTAGTATTATTCGCGGGAGTAGTTACGAGCAGTACTTC
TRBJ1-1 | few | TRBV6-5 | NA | CASSALEGNTEAFF | TGTGCCAGCAGCGCTCTCGAGGGGAACACTGAAGCTTTCTTT
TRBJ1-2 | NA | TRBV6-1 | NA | CASSDQGRGYTF | TGTGCCAGCAGTGACCAGGGGAGAGGCTACACCTTC
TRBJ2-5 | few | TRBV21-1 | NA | CASSKDRGCQETQYF | TGTGCCAGCAGCAAAGATCGAGGGTGCCAAGAGACCCAGTACTTC
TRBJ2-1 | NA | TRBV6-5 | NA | CASQGDSNEQFF | TGTGCCAGCCAAGGAGATAGCAATGAGCAGTTCTTC
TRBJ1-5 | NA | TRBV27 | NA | CASSLVGQNNQPQHF | TGTGCCAGCAGTTTAGTTGGCCAGAACAATCAGCCCCAGCATTTT
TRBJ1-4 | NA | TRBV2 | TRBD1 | CASTKTGAVDEKLFF | TGTGCCAGCACTAAAACAGGGGCGGTTGATGAAAAACTGTTTTTT
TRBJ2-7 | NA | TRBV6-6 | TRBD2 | CASSSVAGWYEQYF | TGTGCCAGCAGTTCGGTAGCGGGGTGGTACGAGCAGTACTTC
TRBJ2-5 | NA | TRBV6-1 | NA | CASSEGGLTSSQETQYF | TGTGCCAGCAGTGAAGGGGGCCTGACTAGTTCCCAAGAGACCCAGTACTTC
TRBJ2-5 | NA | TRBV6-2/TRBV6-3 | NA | CASSPAGQETQYF | TGTGCCAGCAGCCCAGCAGGCCAAGAGACCCAGTACTTC
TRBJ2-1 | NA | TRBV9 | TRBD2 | CASSLRLAGYNEQFF | TGTGCCAGCAGCCTGCGACTAGCGGGGTACAATGAGCAGTTCTTC
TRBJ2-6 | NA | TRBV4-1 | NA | CASSQDGQTGANVLTF | TGCGCCAGCAGCCAAGATGGGCAGACTGGGGCCAACGTCCTGACTTTC
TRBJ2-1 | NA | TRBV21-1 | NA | CASSEEAGTSSDEQFF | TGTGCCAGCAGCGAAGAGGCGGGGACGTCTAGTGATGAGCAGTTCTTC
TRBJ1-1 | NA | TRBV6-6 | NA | CASSEQENTEAFF | TGTGCCAGCTCCGAACAGGAAAACACTGAAGCTTTCTTT
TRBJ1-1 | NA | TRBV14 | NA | CASSQARGSTEAFF | TGTGCCAGCAGCCAAGCCAGGGGAAGTACTGAAGCTTTCTTT
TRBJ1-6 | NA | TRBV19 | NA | CASSELLQGPLHF | TGTGCCAGTAGTGAGCTACTACAGGGTCCCCTCCACTTT
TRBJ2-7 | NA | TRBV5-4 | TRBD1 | CASSRGTAALYEQYF | TGTGCCAGCAGCAGAGGGACAGCTGCCCTCTACGAGCAGTACTTC
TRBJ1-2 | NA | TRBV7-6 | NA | CASSLSLTPNYGYTF | TGTGCCAGCAGCTTATCACTTACCCCGAACTATGGCTACACCTTC
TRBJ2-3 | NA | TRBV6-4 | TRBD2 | CASREGRGRSDTQYF | TGTGCCAGCAGAGAAGGGCGGGGGAGGTCAGATACGCAGTATTTT